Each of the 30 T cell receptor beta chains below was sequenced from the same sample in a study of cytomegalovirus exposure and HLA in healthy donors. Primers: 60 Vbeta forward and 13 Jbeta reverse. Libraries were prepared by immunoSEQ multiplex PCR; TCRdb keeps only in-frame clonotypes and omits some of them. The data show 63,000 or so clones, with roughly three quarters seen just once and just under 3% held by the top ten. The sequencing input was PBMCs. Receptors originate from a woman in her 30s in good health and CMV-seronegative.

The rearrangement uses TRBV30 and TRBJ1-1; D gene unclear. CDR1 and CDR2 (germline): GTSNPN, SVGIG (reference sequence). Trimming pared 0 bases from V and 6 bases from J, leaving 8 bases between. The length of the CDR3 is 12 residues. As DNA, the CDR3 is TGTGCCTGGAGTGTACTCGTATCTGAAGCTTTCTTT. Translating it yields CAWSVLVSEAFF.

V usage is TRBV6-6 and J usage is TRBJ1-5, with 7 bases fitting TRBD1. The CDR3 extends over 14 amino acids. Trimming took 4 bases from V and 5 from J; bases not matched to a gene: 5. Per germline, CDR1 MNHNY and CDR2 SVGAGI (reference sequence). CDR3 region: CASSWDREYQPQHF. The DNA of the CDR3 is TGTGCCAGCAGTTGGGACAGAGAATATCAGCCCCAGCATTTT.

The CDR3 coding sequence is TGTGCCAGCAGTGATACGAGCCTGCTCGAGGAAAAACTGTTTTTT. Translated: CASSDTSLLEEKLFF. The chain couples TRBV2 to TRBJ1-4, with D unclear. Germline values: CDR1 SNHLY, CDR2 FYNNEI. V was trimmed by 3 bases and J by 8 bases, leaving 16 bases between them. This CDR3 region has 15 residues.

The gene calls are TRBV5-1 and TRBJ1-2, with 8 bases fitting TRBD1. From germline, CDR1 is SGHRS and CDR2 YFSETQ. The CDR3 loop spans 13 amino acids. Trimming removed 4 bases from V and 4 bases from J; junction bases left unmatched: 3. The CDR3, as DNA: TGCGCCAGCAGCGGCGGGACAGGCTATGGCTACACCTTC. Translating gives CASSGGTGYGYTF.

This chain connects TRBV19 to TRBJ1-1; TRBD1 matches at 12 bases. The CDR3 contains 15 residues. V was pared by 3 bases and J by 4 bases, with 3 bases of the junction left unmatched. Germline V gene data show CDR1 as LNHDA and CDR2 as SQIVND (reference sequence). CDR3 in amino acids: CASSMGQGAITEAFF. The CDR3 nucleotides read TGTGCCAGTAGTATGGGACAGGGGGCGATCACTGAAGCTTTCTTT.

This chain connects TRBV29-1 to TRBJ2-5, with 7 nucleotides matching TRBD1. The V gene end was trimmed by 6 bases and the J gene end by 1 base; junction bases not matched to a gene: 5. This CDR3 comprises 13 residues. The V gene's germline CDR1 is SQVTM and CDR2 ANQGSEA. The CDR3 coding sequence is TGCAGCGTCACGACAGGGTCCCAAGAGACCCAGTACTTC. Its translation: CSVTTGSQETQYF.

The CDR3 nucleotides read TGTGCCAGCAGCTTAGGGACTCAGCAGATCGGCTACACCTTC. It codes for CASSLGTQQIGYTF. The V and J genes are TRBV7-9 and TRBJ1-2; D unclear. The CDR3 totals 14 residues. Trimming took 1 base from V and 8 from J, leaving 14 bases between them. Germline CDR1 and CDR2: SEHNR and FQNEAQ (reference sequence).

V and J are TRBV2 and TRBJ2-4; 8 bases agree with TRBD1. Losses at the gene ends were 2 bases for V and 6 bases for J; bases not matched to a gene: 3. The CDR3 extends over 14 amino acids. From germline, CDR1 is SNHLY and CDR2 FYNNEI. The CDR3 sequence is CASSEQGAGNIQYF. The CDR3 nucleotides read TGTGCCAGCAGTGAACAGGGGGCAGGAAACATTCAGTACTTC.

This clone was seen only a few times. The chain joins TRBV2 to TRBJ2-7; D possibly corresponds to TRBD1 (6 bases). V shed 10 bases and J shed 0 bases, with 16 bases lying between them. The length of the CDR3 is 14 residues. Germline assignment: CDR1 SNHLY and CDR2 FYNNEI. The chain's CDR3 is CATKRTVSSYEQYV. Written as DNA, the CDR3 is TGTGCCACCAAGAGGACAGTCTCCTCCTACGAGCAGTACGTC.

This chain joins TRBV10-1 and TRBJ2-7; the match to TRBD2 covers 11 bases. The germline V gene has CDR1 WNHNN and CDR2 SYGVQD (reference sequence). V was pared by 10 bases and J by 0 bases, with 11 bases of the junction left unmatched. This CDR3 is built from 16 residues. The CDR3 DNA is TGCGCCATACTAGCGGGAGTTGAAAGTAGCTCCTACGAGCAGTACGTC. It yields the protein CAILAGVESSSYEQYV.

Written as DNA, the CDR3 is TGCAGCTTCACTCCCCCGGGTGGGACAGGCAATGAGCAGTTCTTC. It specifies CSFTPPGGTGNEQFF. The V and J genes are TRBV29-1 and TRBJ2-1; 8 nucleotides match TRBD1. CDR1 is SQVTM and CDR2 is ANQGSEA in the germline V gene. The CDR3 is 15 residues long. The trim removed 8 bases at V and 6 bases at J, leaving 15 bases unmatched.

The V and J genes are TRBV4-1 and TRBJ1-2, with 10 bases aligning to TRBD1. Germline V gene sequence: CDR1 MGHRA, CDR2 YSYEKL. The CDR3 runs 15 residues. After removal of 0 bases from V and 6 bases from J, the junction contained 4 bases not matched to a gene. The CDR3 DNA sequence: TGCGCCAGCAGCCAAGAGGGGGACAGGGGCGATGGCTACACCTTC. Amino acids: CASSQEGDRGDGYTF.

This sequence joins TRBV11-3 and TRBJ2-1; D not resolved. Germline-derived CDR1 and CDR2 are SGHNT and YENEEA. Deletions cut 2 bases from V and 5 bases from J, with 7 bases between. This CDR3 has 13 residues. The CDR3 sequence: CASSLSTDNEQFF. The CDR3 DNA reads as TGTGCCAGCAGCTTATCTACTGACAATGAGCAGTTCTTC.

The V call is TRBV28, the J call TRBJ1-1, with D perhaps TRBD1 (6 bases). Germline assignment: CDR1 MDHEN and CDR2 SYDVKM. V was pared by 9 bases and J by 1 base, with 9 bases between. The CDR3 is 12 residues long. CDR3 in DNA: TGTGCCAGTAGGGGGTCGAACACTGAAGCTTTCTTT. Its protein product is CASRGSNTEAFF.

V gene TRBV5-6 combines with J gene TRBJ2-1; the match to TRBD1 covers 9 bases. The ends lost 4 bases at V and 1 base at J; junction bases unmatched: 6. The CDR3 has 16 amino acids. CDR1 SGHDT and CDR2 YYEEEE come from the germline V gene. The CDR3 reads CASSILTGGSYNEQFF. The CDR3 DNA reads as TGTGCCAGCAGCATTTTGACAGGGGGATCCTACAATGAGCAGTTCTTC.

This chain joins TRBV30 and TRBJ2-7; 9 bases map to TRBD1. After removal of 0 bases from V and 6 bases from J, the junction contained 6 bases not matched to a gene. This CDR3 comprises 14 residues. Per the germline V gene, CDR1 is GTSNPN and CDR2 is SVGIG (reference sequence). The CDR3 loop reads CAWSVRDRDGEQYF. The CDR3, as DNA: TGTGCCTGGAGTGTGCGGGACAGGGATGGCGAGCAGTACTTC.

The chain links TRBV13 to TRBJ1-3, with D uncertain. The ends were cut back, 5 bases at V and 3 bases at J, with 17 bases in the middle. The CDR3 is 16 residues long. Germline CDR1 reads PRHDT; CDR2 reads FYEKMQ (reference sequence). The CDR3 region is CASSLTGMNFGNTIYF. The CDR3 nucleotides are TGTGCCAGCAGCCTTACCGGGATGAACTTTGGAAACACCATATATTTT.

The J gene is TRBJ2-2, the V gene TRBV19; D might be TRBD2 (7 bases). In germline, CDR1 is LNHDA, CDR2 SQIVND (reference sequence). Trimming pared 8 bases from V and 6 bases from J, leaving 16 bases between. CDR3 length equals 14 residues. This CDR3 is CASGTKGGAGELFF. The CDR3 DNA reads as TGTGCCAGTGGGACGAAAGGGGGGGCCGGGGAGCTGTTTTTT.

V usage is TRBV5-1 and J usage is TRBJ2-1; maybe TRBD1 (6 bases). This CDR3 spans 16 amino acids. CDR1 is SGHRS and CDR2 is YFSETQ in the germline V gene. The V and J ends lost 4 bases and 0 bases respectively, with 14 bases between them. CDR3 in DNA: TGCGCCAGCAGCCCGACAGGATACAGCTCCTACAATGAGCAGTTCTTC. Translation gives CASSPTGYSSYNEQFF.

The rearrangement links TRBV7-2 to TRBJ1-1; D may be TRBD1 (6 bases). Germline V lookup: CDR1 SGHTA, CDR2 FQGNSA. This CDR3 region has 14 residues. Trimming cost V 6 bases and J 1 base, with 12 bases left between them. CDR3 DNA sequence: TGTGCCAGCAGAAAGGGGGAGTGGAACACTGAAGCTTTCTTT. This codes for CASRKGEWNTEAFF.

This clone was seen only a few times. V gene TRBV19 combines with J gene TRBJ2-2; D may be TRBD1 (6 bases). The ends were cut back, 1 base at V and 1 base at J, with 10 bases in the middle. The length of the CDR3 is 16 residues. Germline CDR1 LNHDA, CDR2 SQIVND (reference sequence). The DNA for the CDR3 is TGTGCCAGTAGTATAGTTGGACAGCTGAACACCGGGGAGCTGTTTTTT. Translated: CASSIVGQLNTGELFF.

The CDR3 DNA follows: TGTGCCAGCAGCTTCGATGGGGCAATTAAGGGGACCCAGTACTTC. This translates into CASSFDGAIKGTQYF. The chain combines TRBV11-3 with TRBJ2-5, with D perhaps TRBD1 (5 bases). Per the germline V gene, CDR1 is SGHNT and CDR2 is YENEEA. The V end lost 3 bases, the J end lost 7 bases, and 18 bases lay between the germline ends. The CDR3 covers 15 residues.

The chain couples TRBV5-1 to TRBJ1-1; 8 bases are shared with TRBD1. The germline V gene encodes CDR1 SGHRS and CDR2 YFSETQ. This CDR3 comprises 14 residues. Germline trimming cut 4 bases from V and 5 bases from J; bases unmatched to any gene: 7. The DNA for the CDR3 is TGCGCCAGCAGCCAGAAGACAGGGGTAACTGAAGCTTTCTTT. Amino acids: CASSQKTGVTEAFF. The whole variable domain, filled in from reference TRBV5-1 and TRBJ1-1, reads KAGVTQTPRYLIKTRGQQVTLSCSPISGHRSVSWYQQTPGQGLQFLFEYFSETQRNKGNFPGRFSGRQFSNSRSEMNVSTLELGDSALYLCASSQKTGVTEAFFGQGTRLTVV.

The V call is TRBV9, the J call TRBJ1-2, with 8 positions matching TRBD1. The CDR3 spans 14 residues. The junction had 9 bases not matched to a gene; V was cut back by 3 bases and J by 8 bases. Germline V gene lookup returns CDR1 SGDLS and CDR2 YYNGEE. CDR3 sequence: CASSGSGQGGGYTF. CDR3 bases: TGTGCCAGCAGCGGAAGTGGACAGGGTGGGGGCTACACCTTC.

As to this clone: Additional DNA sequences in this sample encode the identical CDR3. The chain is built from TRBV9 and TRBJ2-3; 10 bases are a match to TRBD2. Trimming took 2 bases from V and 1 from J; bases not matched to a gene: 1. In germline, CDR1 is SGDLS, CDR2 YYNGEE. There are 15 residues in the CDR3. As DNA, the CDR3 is TGTGCCAGCAGCGTCGGGACTAGCGGCACAGATACGCAGTATTTT. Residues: CASSVGTSGTDTQYF.

CDR3 residues: CASSLADRGEAFF. The CDR3 coding sequence is TGTGCCAGCAGCTTAGCGGACAGGGGAGAAGCTTTCTTT. The V and J genes are TRBV7-6 and TRBJ1-1, with 9 bases aligning to TRBD1. The CDR3 has 13 amino acids. J was trimmed by 8 bases and V by 0 bases; bases with no gene match: 1. The germline V gene encodes CDR1 SGHVS and CDR2 FNYEAQ. The complete variable domain, with remaining parts taken from reference TRBV7-6 and TRBJ1-1, reads GAGVSQSPRYKVTKRGQDVALRCDPISGHVSLYWYRQALGQGPEFLTYFNYEAQQDKSGLPNDRFSAERPEGSISTLTIQRTEQRDSAMYRCASSLADRGEAFFGQGTRLTVV.

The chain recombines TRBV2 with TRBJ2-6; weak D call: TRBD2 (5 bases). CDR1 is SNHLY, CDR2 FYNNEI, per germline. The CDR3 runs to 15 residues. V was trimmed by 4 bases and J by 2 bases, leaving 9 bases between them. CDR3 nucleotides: TGTGCCAGCAGTGTTTACGGGGCTGGGGCCAACGTCCTGACTTTC. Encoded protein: CASSVYGAGANVLTF.

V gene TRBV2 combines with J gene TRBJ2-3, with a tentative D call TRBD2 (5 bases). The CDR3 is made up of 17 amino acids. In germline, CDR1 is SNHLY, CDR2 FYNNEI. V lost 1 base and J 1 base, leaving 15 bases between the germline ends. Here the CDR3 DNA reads TGTGCCAGCAGTGAAGGGGCCGACGGGAAAGGCACAGATACGCAGTATTTT. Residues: CASSEGADGKGTDTQYF.

CDR3 nucleotide sequence: TGTGCCAGCAGCGTAGCTCCGTCTGGAAACACCATATATTTT. This codes for CASSVAPSGNTIYF. J is TRBJ1-3 and V is TRBV9, with D hard to call. V lost 0 bases to trimming and J lost 1 base, with 5 bases between them. Looked up from germline, CDR1 is SGDLS and CDR2 is YYNGEE. This CDR3 comprises 14 residues. The full variable domain, its missing parts supplied by reference TRBV9 and TRBJ1-3, is DSGVTQTPKHLITATGQRVTLRCSPRSGDLSVYWYQQSLDQGLQFLIQYYNGEERAKGNILERFSAQQFPDLHSELNLSSLELGDSALYFCASSVAPSGNTIYFGEGSWLTVV.

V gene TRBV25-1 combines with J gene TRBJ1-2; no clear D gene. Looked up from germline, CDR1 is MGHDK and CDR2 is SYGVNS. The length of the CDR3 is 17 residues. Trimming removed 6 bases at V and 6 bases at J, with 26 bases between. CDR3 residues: CASSAPVEGLNYHGYTF. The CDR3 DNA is TGTGCCAGCAGCGCCCCCGTGGAGGGCCTAAATTATCATGGCTACACCTTC.